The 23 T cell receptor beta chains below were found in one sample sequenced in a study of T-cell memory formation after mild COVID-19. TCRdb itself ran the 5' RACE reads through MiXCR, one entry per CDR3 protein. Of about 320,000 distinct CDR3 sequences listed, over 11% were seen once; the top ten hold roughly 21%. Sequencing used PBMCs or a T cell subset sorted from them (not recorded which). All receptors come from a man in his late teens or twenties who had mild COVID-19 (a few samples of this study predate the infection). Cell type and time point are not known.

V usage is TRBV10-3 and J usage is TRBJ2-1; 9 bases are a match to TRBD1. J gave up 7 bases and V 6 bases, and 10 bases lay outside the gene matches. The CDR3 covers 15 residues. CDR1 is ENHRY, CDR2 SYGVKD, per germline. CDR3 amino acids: CAISPSLGQGNEQFF. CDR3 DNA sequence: TGTGCCATCAGCCCGTCCCTGGGACAGGGTAATGAGCAGTTCTTC.

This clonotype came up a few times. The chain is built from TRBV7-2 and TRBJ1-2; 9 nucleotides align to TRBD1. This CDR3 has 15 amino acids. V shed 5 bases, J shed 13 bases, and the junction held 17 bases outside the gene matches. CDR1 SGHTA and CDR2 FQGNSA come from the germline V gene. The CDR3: CASSPHRGQVLAGTF. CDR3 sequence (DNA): TGTGCCAGCAGCCCACACAGGGGGCAGGTGCTCGCTGGCACCTTC.

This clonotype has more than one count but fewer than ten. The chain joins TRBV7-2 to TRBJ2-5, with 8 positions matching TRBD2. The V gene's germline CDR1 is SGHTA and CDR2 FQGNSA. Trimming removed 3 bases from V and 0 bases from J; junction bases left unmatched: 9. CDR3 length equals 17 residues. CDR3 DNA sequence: TGTGCCAGCAGCTTTGGGGGTAGCGGGGCATACCAAGAGACCCAGTACTTC. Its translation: CASSFGGSGAYQETQYF.

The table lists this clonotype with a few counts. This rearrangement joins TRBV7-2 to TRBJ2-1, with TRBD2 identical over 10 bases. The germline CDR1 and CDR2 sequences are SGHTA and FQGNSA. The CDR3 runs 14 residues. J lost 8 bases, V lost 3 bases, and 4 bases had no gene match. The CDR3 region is CASSFGSGGHEQFF. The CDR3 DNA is TGTGCCAGCAGCTTCGGTAGCGGGGGGCATGAGCAGTTCTTC.

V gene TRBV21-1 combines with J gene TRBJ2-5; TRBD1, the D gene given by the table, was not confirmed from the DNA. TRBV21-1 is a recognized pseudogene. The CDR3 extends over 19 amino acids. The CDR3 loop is CASSAATERDRAFQETQYF. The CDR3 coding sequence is TGTGCCAGCAGCGCAGCGACAGAGCGGGACAGGGCCTTTCAAGAGACCCAGTACTTC.

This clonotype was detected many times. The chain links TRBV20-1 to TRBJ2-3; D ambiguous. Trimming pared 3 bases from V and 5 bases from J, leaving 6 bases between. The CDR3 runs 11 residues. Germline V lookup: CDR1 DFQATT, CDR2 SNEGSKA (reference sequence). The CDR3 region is CSARGIDTQYF. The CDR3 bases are TGCAGTGCTAGGGGAATAGATACGCAGTATTTT.

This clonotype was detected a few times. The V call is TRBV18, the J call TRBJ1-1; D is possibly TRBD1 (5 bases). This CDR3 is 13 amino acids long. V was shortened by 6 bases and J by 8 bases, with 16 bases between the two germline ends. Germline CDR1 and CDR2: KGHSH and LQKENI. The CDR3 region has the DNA TGTGCCAGCTCCCATGGGGGGGTTAAGGAAGCTTTCTTT. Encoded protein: CASSHGGVKEAFF.

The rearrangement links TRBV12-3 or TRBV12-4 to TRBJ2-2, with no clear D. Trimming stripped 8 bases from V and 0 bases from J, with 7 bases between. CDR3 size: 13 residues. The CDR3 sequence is CASGYTNTGELFF. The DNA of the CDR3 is TGTGCCAGCGGTTACACGAACACCGGGGAGCTGTTTTTT.

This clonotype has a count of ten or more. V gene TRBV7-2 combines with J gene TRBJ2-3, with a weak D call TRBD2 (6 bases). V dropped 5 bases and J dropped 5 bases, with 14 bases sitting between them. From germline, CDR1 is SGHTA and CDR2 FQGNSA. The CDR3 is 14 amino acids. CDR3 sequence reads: CASSIRGGEDTQYF. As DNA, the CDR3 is TGTGCCAGCAGCATCCGGGGAGGTGAAGATACGCAGTATTTT. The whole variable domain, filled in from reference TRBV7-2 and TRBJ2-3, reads GAGVSQSPSNKVTEKGKDVELRCDPISGHTALYWYRQSLGQGLEFLIYFQGNSAPDKSGLPSDRFSAERTGGSVSTLTIQRTQQEDSAVYLCASSIRGGEDTQYFGPGTRLTVL.

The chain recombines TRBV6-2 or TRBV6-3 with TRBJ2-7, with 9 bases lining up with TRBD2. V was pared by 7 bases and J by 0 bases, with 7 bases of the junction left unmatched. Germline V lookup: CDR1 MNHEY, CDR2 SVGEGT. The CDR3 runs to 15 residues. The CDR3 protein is CASTPAGGPSYEQYV. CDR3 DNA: TGTGCCAGCACCCCAGCGGGGGGCCCCTCCTACGAGCAGTACGTC.

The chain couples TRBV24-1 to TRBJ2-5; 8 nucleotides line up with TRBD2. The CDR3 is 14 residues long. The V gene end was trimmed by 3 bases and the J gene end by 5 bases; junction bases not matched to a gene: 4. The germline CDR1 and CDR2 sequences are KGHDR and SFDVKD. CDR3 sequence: CATSDPGGHETQYF. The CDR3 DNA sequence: TGTGCCACCAGTGATCCGGGGGGGCATGAGACCCAGTACTTC.

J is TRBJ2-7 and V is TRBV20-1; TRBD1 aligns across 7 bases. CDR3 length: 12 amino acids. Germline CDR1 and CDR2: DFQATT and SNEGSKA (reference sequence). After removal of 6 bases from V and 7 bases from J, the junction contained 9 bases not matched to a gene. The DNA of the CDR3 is TGCAGTGCGCCGGACAGGACCCTGGAGCAGTACTTC. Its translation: CSAPDRTLEQYF.

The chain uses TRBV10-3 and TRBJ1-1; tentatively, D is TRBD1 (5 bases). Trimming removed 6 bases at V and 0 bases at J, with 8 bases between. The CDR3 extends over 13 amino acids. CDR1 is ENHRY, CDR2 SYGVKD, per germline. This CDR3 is CAISPTVNTEAFF. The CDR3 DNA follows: TGTGCCATCAGCCCGACAGTGAACACTGAAGCTTTCTTT.

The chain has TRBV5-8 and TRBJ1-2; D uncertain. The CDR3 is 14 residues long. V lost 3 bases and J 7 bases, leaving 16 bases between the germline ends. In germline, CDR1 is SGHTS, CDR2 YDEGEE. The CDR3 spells CASSSYPVASGYTF. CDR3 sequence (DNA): TGTGCCAGCAGCTCCTACCCTGTGGCCAGTGGCTACACCTTC.

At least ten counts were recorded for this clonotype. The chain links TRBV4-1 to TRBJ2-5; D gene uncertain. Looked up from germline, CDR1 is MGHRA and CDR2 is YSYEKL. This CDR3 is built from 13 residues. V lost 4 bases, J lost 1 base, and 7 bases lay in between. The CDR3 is CASSRPGQETQYF. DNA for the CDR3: TGCGCCAGCAGCCGTCCAGGCCAAGAGACCCAGTACTTC.

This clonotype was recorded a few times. CDR3 nucleotide sequence: TGTGCCAGCAGCTTAGCGAATGCTAACTATGGCTACACCTTC. It yields the protein CASSLANANYGYTF. The rearrangement uses TRBV11-1 and TRBJ1-2; D not resolved. CDR1 is SGHAT and CDR2 is FQDESV in the germline V gene (reference sequence). The ends were cut back, 0 bases at V and 0 bases at J, with 5 bases in the middle. The CDR3 contains 14 residues.

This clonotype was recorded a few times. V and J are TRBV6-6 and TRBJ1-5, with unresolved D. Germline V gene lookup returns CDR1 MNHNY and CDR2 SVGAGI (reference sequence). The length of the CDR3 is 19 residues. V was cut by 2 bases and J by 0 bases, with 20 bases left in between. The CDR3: CASSYPVADWLASNQPQHF. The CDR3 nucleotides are TGTGCCAGCAGTTACCCCGTTGCAGACTGGTTGGCTAGCAATCAGCCCCAGCATTTT.

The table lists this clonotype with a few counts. CDR3 in DNA: TGTGCCAGCAGCTTATCTTCCCCGACAGCCGGGGCCAACGTCCTGACTTTC. It specifies CASSLSSPTAGANVLTF. The chain carries TRBV7-6 and TRBJ2-6, with a possible D match to TRBD1 (5 bases). The CDR3 extends over 17 amino acids. Per the germline V gene, CDR1 is SGHVS and CDR2 is FNYEAQ. The V end was cut by 2 bases, the J end by 4 bases, with 15 bases between. The full variable domain, its missing parts supplied by reference TRBV7-6 and TRBJ2-6, is GAGVSQSPRYKVTKRGQDVALRCDPISGHVSLYWYRQALGQGPEFLTYFNYEAQQDKSGLPNDRFSAERPEGSISTLTIQRTEQRDSAMYRCASSLSSPTAGANVLTFGAGSRLTVL.

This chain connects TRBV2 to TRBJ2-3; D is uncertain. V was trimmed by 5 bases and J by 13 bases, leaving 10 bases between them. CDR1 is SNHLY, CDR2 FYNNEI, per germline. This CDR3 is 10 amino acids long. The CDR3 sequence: CASSRDKKYF. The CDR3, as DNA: TGTGCCAGCAGTAGGGATAAGAAGTATTTT.

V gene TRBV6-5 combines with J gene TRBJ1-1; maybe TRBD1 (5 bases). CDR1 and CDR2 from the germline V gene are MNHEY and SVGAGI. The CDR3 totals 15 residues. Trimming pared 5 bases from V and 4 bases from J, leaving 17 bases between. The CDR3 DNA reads TGTGCCAGCAGTGTTGGGAGGGGAGGAGGCACTGAAGCTTTCTTT. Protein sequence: CASSVGRGGGTEAFF.

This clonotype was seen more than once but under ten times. CDR3 amino acids: CASSQDPGLATFQETQYF. The CDR3, as DNA: TGCGCCAGCAGCCAAGACCCGGGACTAGCGACTTTCCAAGAGACCCAGTACTTC. The chain carries TRBV4-1 and TRBJ2-5, with 10 bases aligning to TRBD2. The CDR3 is 18 residues long. Germline V CDR1 and CDR2: MGHRA, YSYEKL. V gave up 0 bases and J gave up 1 base; unmatched junction bases: 8.

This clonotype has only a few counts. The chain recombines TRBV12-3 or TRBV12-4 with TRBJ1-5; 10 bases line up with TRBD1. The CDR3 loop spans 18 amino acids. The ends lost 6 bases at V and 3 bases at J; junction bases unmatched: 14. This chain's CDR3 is CASSPWVQGQGHNQPQHF. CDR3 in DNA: TGTGCCAGCAGCCCATGGGTACAGGGACAGGGGCACAATCAGCCCCAGCATTTT.

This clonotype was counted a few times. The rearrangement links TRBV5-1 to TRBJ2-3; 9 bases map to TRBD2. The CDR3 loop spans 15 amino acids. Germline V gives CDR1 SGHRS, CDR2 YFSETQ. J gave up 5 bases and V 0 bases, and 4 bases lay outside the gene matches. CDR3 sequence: CASSLDAGGQDTQYF. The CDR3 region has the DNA TGCGCCAGCAGCTTGGACGCGGGGGGGCAAGATACGCAGTATTTT.